This T cell receptor (beta chain) comes out of a study of Ad26.COV2.S vaccination and SARS-CoV-2 variants (dated by TCRdb to the early 2020s). As for the study more broadly: Vaccine-arm donors came from COV1001, a multicentre, randomized, double-blind, placebo-controlled phase I-IIa trial of Ad26.COV2.S in healthy adults. Investigators remained blinded to trial group allocation during experiments and outcome assessment. A total of approximately 32 samples were included in the TCR-sequenced set, comprising around 19 Ad26.COV2.S vaccine recipients, 5 placebo recipients and 8 SARS-CoV-2 convalescent individuals. Trial participants were randomized into five groups of five: low-dose or high-dose Ad26.COV2.S given once or twice, or placebo on both occasions. Ad26.COV2.S was given intramuscularly at 5x10^10 or 1x10^11 viral particles, as a single shot or as two shots 56 days apart. The specificity and breadth of SARS-CoV-2-reactive T cell receptors after Ad26.COV2.S vaccination were assessed by TCRbeta repertoire sequencing. Points the paper makes about the study in general: Comparable non-spike TCR breadth was observed between vaccine and placebo recipients, consistent with only spike being contained in the vaccine. Spike-specific TCR breadth was higher in Ad26.COV2.S recipients than in placebo recipients (P = 0.0014). After vaccination, spike-specific CD8+ and CD4+ T cell responses were reported to show substantial breadth. The study was not powered to compare responses between vaccine doses or regimens. According to the authors, total T cell responses may have been underestimated by the TCR breadth and depth analyses.

The immunoSEQ Assay was the method used to sequence TCRbeta CDR3 regions. After extraction, genomic DNA underwent amplification by bias-controlled multiplex PCR, followed by high-throughput sequencing. Processing in the source paper ran as follows. To quantify the absolute abundance of every unique TCRbeta CDR3 region, sequences were collapsed and filtered. T cell fraction was estimated by normalizing TCRbeta template counts to usable DNA, which was measured by amplifying reference genes present in all nucleated cells. Repertoire TCRs were annotated as SARS-CoV-2-specific by exact matching of V gene, CDR3 amino acid sequence and J gene to a known reactive TCR set. The reference SARS-CoV-2 TCR set was obtained from MIRA and was filtered for enrichment in COVID-19-positive ImmuneCODE repertoires, whereby public or cross-reactive TCRs were removed. Using the MIRA antigens, annotated TCRs were further analysed by specific ORF or by position within an ORF. Breadth was defined as annotated unique rearrangements over total unique productive rearrangements; depth was the summed frequency of those rearrangements. Two-sided Wilcoxon rank-sum tests were applied when comparing TCR breadth between groups. TCRdb took this table from immuneACCESS and kept in-frame rearrangements with V and J called. Such tables lack part of the clones; where checked against another copy, unresolved V genes explain under half of the gap, and the rest is unexplained. V, J and clone size reflect that table, while D and trimming were determined from the DNA. Within this sample are around 300,000 clones, with approximately 87% of them counted one time only. Of the sample, 5% to 6.5% falls within the top ten clones.

Only one count was recorded for this clone. Its antigen is unknown. No quality values exist for individual bases; no much larger clone is one base distant. The treatment or condition label, as the study defines it: about 20 received Ad26.COV2.S at low or high dose, single or two shots; about 5 received placebo; per-sample allocation not given. Repertoires of vaccine and placebo recipients were sequenced from samples collected on day 63 after the first injection. Between 29 July and 7 August 2020, Cohort 1b enrolled 25 adults aged 18-55 years at one site in Boston, USA. As a vaccine, Ad26.COV2.S was a replication-incompetent adenovirus type 26 vector that expressed a prefusion-stabilized SARS-CoV-2 spike protein derived from the original Wuhan strain. Based on the germline V gene (reference sequence), the CDR1 and CDR2 sequences are MNHNY and SVGAGI. From V the trimming removes 5 bases and from J it removes 1 base, while the gene matches leave 10 bases of the junction unaccounted for. The CDR3 runs 16 residues from the cysteine to the phenylalanine. The CDR3 DNA has 48 bases and is translated from base 1.

The chain joins TRBV6-6 to TRBJ1-1, with 7 bases aligning to TRBD1. The source of this sequence is a person aged 18 to 65 who received the Ad26.COV2.S COVID-19 vaccine or a placebo. The specimen comprised peripheral blood, sampled in a trial of Ad26.COV2.S vaccine versus placebo. The DNA sequence is as follows: TGTGCCAGCAGTCGCCCCTGGACAGGAGAGAACACTGAAGCTTTCTTT. Its protein is CASSRPWTGENTEAFF.